The clone carrying this TCR beta chain was detected once. Its antigen is as yet unknown. The CDR3 length is 14 residues. Germline values: CDR1 MDHEN, CDR2 SYDVKM. J lost 1 base, V lost 5 bases, and 2 bases had no gene match. The sample is drawn from a study of Ad26.COV2.S vaccination and SARS-CoV-2 variants. Whole-study findings and limits: Analytic work on TCR breadth and depth might have understated the full extent of total T cell responses. Individuals receiving vaccine had higher spike-specific TCR breadth than placebo recipients did. Similar non-spike TCR breadth was observed in recipients of vaccine and of placebo.

The assay was immunoSEQ multiplex PCR, and TCRdb's table has in-frame clones only and misses some. The sample includes 300,000 to 450,000 clones, about 90% of them seen just once. This chain joins TRBV28 and TRBJ1-2, with 9 bases identical to TRBD1. The specimen comprised peripheral blood, sampled after recovery from COVID-19. The clonotype originates from a human donor who had recovered from COVID-19. The CDR3 DNA reads TGTGCCAGCAGTGTGGACAGGGGTAACTATGGCTACACCTTC. It codes for CASSVDRGNYGYTF.